A single sample gave rise to the 26 T cell receptor beta chains below, sequenced in a study of T-cell reconstitution after alpha-beta-depleted transplantation in children. Unique molecular identifiers were built into the TCRbeta library. Each CDR3 protein gets one entry after TCRdb re-called the PCR reads with MiXCR. The profile shows around 300,000 distinct CDR3 sequences, around a tenth of them singletons. This material consisted of PBMCs, taken before TCRalphabeta/CD19-depleted stem cell transplant. The receptors derive from a boy under two years old with acute myeloid leukemia, due to receive a stem cell transplant.

This clonotype came up many times. V usage is TRBV7-9 and J usage is TRBJ2-5, with 15 bases that match TRBD2. V shed 8 bases, J shed 5 bases, and the junction held 6 bases outside the gene matches. The CDR3 covers 15 residues. The germline CDR1 and CDR2 sequences are SEHNR and FQNEAQ (reference sequence). The CDR3 spells CASGRTSGRDETQYF. In DNA form, the CDR3 reads TGTGCCAGCGGACGGACTAGCGGGAGGGACGAGACCCAGTACTTC.

This chain connects TRBV29-1 to TRBJ1-2, with 11 bases identical to TRBD1. The CDR3 is 16 residues long. The V and J ends lost 6 bases and 4 bases, in that order; junction bases with no gene match: 13. Per the germline V gene, CDR1 is SQVTM and CDR2 is ANQGSEA. The CDR3 region is CSVQTEDRGRFYGYTF. DNA for the CDR3: TGCAGCGTGCAGACGGAGGACAGGGGGCGCTTCTATGGCTACACCTTC.

This clonotype was observed many times. CDR3 coding DNA: TGTGCCAGCAGTCGAAGGACAGGGCCCAATGAAGCTTTCTTT. Its translation: CASSRRTGPNEAFF. The gene calls are TRBV6-1 and TRBJ1-1, with 8 nucleotides matching TRBD1. The CDR3 runs to 14 residues. Germline values: CDR1 MNHNS, CDR2 SASEGT. V shed 5 bases, J shed 7 bases, and the junction held 9 bases outside the gene matches.

The chain links TRBV14 to TRBJ2-3; D unclear. CDR1 and CDR2 (germline): SGHDN, FVKESK. CDR3 size: 20 residues. The ends were cut back, 1 base at V and 1 base at J, with 24 bases in the middle. In nucleotides, the CDR3 is TGTGCCAGCAGCCAAGCGCCCCAAGATGTTTGGCAACCCCGCACAGATACGCAGTATTTT. Protein: CASSQAPQDVWQPRTDTQYF.

This clonotype was recorded at least ten times. V usage is TRBV7-9 and J usage is TRBJ1-1, with D perhaps matching TRBD1 (6 bases). The CDR3 loop spans 16 amino acids. Trimming removed 1 base at V and 1 base at J, with 13 bases between. Germline V gene sequence: CDR1 SEHNR, CDR2 FQNEAQ (reference sequence). CDR3 amino acids: CASSLGGGRPNTEAFF. In DNA, the CDR3 is TGTGCCAGCAGCTTAGGGGGGGGCAGGCCGAACACTGAAGCTTTCTTT.

CDR3 amino acids: CASSPDRGIDEQYF. The CDR3 nucleotides are TGTGCCAGCAGCCCCGACAGGGGGATTGACGAGCAGTACTTC. V is TRBV7-3 and J is TRBJ2-7; the match to TRBD1 covers 9 bases. Germline V gene data show CDR1 as SGHTA and CDR2 as FQGTGA. V lost 5 bases, J lost 5 bases, and 7 bases stayed unmatched. CDR3 length: 14 amino acids.

This clonotype has ten or more counts. As DNA, the CDR3 is TGTGCCAGCAGTTTATTTCCCGAGCTGAACACCGGGGAGCTGTTTTTT. This translates into CASSLFPELNTGELFF. The genes are TRBV28 and TRBJ2-2; D gene uncertain. From germline, CDR1 is MDHEN and CDR2 SYDVKM. This CDR3 contains 16 residues. Trimming shortened V by 1 base and J by 1 base, and 10 bases separated the two germline ends.

This clonotype was recorded many times. The chain is built from TRBV3-1 and TRBJ1-2; no firm D call. Germline lookup yields CDR1 LGHDT and CDR2 YNNKEL (reference sequence). The CDR3 covers 15 residues. V dropped 0 bases and J dropped 7 bases, with 15 bases sitting between them. The DNA for the CDR3 is TGTGCCAGCAGCCAAGATGAAGCACGAAGAGGTGGCTACACCTTC. Translation gives CASSQDEARRGGYTF.

The chain recombines TRBV12-3 or TRBV12-4 with TRBJ2-7, with a weak D call TRBD1 (6 bases). The CDR3 sequence is 13 residues long. Trimming took off 10 bases at V and 2 bases at J, with 15 bases between the two ends. The CDR3 reads CATNRVSPYEQYF. Written as DNA, the CDR3 is TGTGCCACAAACAGGGTCTCGCCCTACGAGCAGTACTTC.

This clonotype was detected ten times or more. This sequence joins TRBV5-5 and TRBJ2-1; 7 bases agree with TRBD2. The CDR3 has 16 amino acids. V was clipped by 0 bases and J by 5 bases; unmatched bases: 8. CDR1 is SGHKS and CDR2 is YYEKEE in the germline V gene (reference sequence). The CDR3 region has the DNA TGTGCCAGCAGCTTGGCTAGCGGACCTTCGAACAATGAGCAGTTCTTC. Translation: CASSLASGPSNNEQFF.

At least ten counts were recorded for this clonotype. The genes are TRBV5-1 and TRBJ2-7; 11 bases align to TRBD1. From germline, CDR1 is SGHRS and CDR2 YFSETQ. With 2 bases clipped from V and 2 bases from J, the junction kept 6 bases outside the gene matches. There are 16 residues in the CDR3. The CDR3 region has the DNA TGCGCCAGCAGCTTTGCCCGGGACAGGGGGACCTACGAGCAGTACTTC. Protein: CASSFARDRGTYEQYF.

The chain is built from TRBV15 and TRBJ1-5, with TRBD1 matching 11 bases. Germline values: CDR1 LNHNV, CDR2 YYDKDF (reference sequence). This CDR3 is built from 19 residues. V was clipped by 2 bases and J by 1 base; unmatched bases: 10. In DNA, the CDR3 is TGTGCCACCAGCAGAATTCTGGGACAGGGGGGCTGGAGCAATCAGCCCCAGCATTTT. Its translation: CATSRILGQGGWSNQPQHF.

This clonotype came up many times. The chain recombines TRBV7-6 with TRBJ2-1, with 7 bases that match TRBD2. Germline lookup yields CDR1 SGHVS and CDR2 FNYEAQ. This CDR3 spans 15 amino acids. V dropped 1 base and J dropped 8; count of bases not matched to a gene: 8. The CDR3 loop reads CASSLGLLADDEQFF. CDR3 coding DNA: TGTGCCAGCAGCTTAGGCCTCCTAGCGGATGATGAGCAGTTCTTC.

This clonotype was seen repeatedly, ten times or more. The rearrangement uses TRBV28 and TRBJ2-1; 10 nucleotides align to TRBD2. The CDR3 is 16 residues long. Per the germline V gene, CDR1 is MDHEN and CDR2 is SYDVKM. After removal of 0 bases from V and 3 bases from J, the junction contained 2 bases not matched to a gene. The CDR3 coding sequence is TGTGCCAGCAGTTTATGGGGGACTAGCGTCTACAATGAGCAGTTCTTC. Translating gives CASSLWGTSVYNEQFF.

The chain employs TRBV18 and TRBJ2-1, with 8 nucleotides matching TRBD1. With V trimmed by 3 bases and J by 2 bases, 12 bases remained unmatched. CDR1 is KGHSH, CDR2 LQKENI, per germline. The CDR3 contains 18 residues. For the CDR3, the DNA is TGTGCCAGCTCACCGCCAAGCTCCGGGACAGGCCCCTACAATGAGCAGTTCTTC. The encoded protein is CASSPPSSGTGPYNEQFF. Based on the CDR3 plus reference TRBV18 and TRBJ2-1, the full variable domain is NAGVMQNPRHLVRRRGQEARLRCSPMKGHSHVYWYRQLPEEGLKFMVYLQKENIIDESGMPKERFSAEFPKEGPSILRIQQVVRGDSAAYFCASSPPSSGTGPYNEQFFGPGTRLTVL.

This clonotype was picked up many times. This chain uses TRBV3-1 with TRBJ2-1, with TRBD2 matching over 15 bases. The CDR3 has 15 residues. The V gene end was trimmed by 4 bases and the J gene end by 9 bases; junction bases not matched to a gene: 4. Germline assignment: CDR1 LGHDT and CDR2 YNNKEL (reference sequence). The CDR3 is CASSRTSGRAGEQFF. The CDR3 nucleotides are TGTGCCAGCAGCCGGACTAGCGGGAGGGCCGGTGAGCAGTTCTTC.

This clonotype was seen at least ten times. This chain uses TRBV20-1 with TRBJ2-5, with a possible D match to TRBD2 (7 bases). Per the germline V gene, CDR1 is DFQATT and CDR2 is SNEGSKA (reference sequence). V lost 4 bases and J lost 3, with 18 bases in between. The CDR3 loop spans 15 amino acids. CDR3 in amino acids: CSATAGANLKETQYF. Here the CDR3 DNA reads TGCAGTGCTACCGCGGGGGCCAATCTTAAAGAGACCCAGTACTTC.

V gene TRBV5-6 combines with J gene TRBJ2-1; TRBD2 agrees at 10 bases. Germline-derived CDR1 and CDR2 are SGHDT and YYEEEE. The CDR3 totals 13 residues. Trimming cost V 2 bases and J 14 bases; bases outside gene matches: 7. The CDR3 DNA sequence: TGTGCCAGCAGCTTCTCTAGCGGGAGCGGGGAGTTCTTC. Translating gives CASSFSSGSGEFF.

This clonotype has a count of ten or more. V is TRBV10-3 and J is TRBJ1-3, with D tentatively TRBD1 (5 bases). Trimming took 11 bases from V and 0 from J, leaving 14 bases between them. Germline V gene data show CDR1 as ENHRY and CDR2 as SYGVKD. The length of the CDR3 is 14 residues. CDR3 in DNA: TGTGCCCACGGGGCTCTAGGCTCTGGAAACACCATATATTTT. As protein: CAHGALGSGNTIYF.

This clonotype occurred many times. V and J are TRBV6-1 and TRBJ2-5; 9 nucleotides align to TRBD2. This CDR3 comprises 16 residues. After removal of 1 base from V and 1 base from J, the junction contained 4 bases not matched to a gene. CDR1 MNHNS and CDR2 SASEGT come from the germline V gene. The CDR3 reads CASSEEAGGIQETQYF. Written as DNA, the CDR3 is TGTGCCAGCAGTGAAGAGGCGGGGGGGATCCAAGAGACCCAGTACTTC.

At least ten counts were recorded for this clonotype. The chain recombines TRBV7-3 with TRBJ2-3; TRBD2 might be the D (7 bases). Germline V lookup: CDR1 SGHTA, CDR2 FQGTGA. The CDR3 is 15 residues long. V was cut by 1 base and J by 5 bases, with 13 bases left in between. CDR3 sequence (DNA): TGTGCCAGCAGCTTAATAGAAGGGGGGGGAGATACGCAGTATTTT. Its protein product is CASSLIEGGGDTQYF.

This clonotype turned up a few times. The gene calls are TRBV10-3 and TRBJ2-6; TRBD1 agrees at 9 bases. The V gene's germline CDR1 is ENHRY and CDR2 SYGVKD. The CDR3 extends over 17 amino acids. V was pared by 6 bases and J by 0 bases, with 6 bases of the junction left unmatched. CDR3 amino acids: CAISPTGGSSGANVLTF. The CDR3 DNA is TGTGCCATCAGCCCGACAGGGGGGAGCTCTGGGGCCAACGTCCTGACTTTC.

This clonotype was observed at least ten times. This chain links TRBV6-1 with TRBJ1-1; D possibly corresponds to TRBD1 (5 bases). Germline assignment: CDR1 MNHNS and CDR2 SASEGT. This CDR3 has 15 amino acids. With 5 bases removed from V and 0 bases from J, the gap between germline ends came to 13 bases. In DNA form, the CDR3 reads TGTGCCAGCAGTACGTGGGACCGCTTGAACACTGAAGCTTTCTTT. Protein product: CASSTWDRLNTEAFF.

This chain connects TRBV5-4 to TRBJ2-2; D gene ambiguous. Trimming removed 4 bases at V and 1 base at J, with 5 bases between. Germline values: CDR1 SGHNT, CDR2 YYREEE (reference sequence). This CDR3 comprises 13 residues. CDR3 in DNA: TGTGCCAGCAGCGCACAGAACACCGGGGAGCTGTTTTTT. Amino acid sequence: CASSAQNTGELFF.

Many counts were recorded for this clonotype. The genes are TRBV7-6 and TRBJ2-1; 9 nucleotides line up with TRBD2. This CDR3 has 18 residues. Germline V CDR1 and CDR2: SGHVS, FNYEAQ. V trimming: 1 base; J trimming: 6 bases; junction bases outside the gene matches: 13. CDR3 residues: CASSLGPPGSSGVNEQFF. The CDR3 coding sequence is TGTGCCAGCAGCTTAGGGCCCCCCGGGTCTAGCGGGGTCAATGAGCAGTTCTTC.

This clonotype has ten or more counts. The chain links TRBV12-3 or TRBV12-4 to TRBJ2-7; the D gene is possibly TRBD1 (5 bases). CDR3 length: 12 residues. V lost 2 bases, J lost 6 bases, and 8 bases lay in between. CDR3 sequence: CASSLNRIEQYF. CDR3 nucleotide sequence: TGTGCCAGCAGTTTAAACAGGATCGAGCAGTACTTC.